This TCR beta chain was identified during a study of blood T cells in healthy people across ages. Next came a second PCR, run for 7 to 11 cycles, which used a sample-barcoded 5' primer along with a J-beta primer mix. One entry per CDR3 protein, called by TCRdb with MiXCR from the 5' RACE reads. This sample has approximately 1.5 million distinct CDR3 sequences; roughly 32% occur once, and the top ten carry around 10%. V was pared by 6 bases and J by 0 bases, with 6 bases of the junction left unmatched. The length of the CDR3 is 16 residues. Germline lookup yields CDR1 SNHLY and CDR2 FYNNEI. This clonotype was found a few times.

The clonotype comes from a woman between 25 and 40 years old in good health. The chain uses TRBV2 and TRBJ2-1; 9 positions match TRBD2. Material for sequencing was blood. The CDR3 spells CASSTPAGGSYNEQFF. The CDR3 DNA sequence: TGTGCCAGCAGCACGCCAGCGGGGGGCTCCTACAATGAGCAGTTCTTC.